Each of the 17 T cell receptor beta chains below was sequenced from the same sample in a study of blood T cell repertoires in COVID-19. The repertoire was sequenced with immunoSEQ multiplex PCR; TCRdb's copy has only in-frame clones and lacks some. The table records some 130,000 clones, almost 85% of them present only once. The sequenced sample was peripheral blood. These receptors were obtained from a woman in her twenties or thirties who had recovered from COVID-19.

The genes are TRBV7-3 and TRBJ2-3; D perhaps matches TRBD2 (5 bases). There are 15 residues in the CDR3. Trimming stripped 3 bases from V and 6 bases from J, with 16 bases between. Germline CDR1 reads SGHTA; CDR2 reads FQGTGA. The CDR3 DNA is TGTGCCAGCAGCTTGGACTCCTCAAAGGTTGATACGCAGTATTTT. This sequence encodes CASSLDSSKVDTQYF.

The chain recombines TRBV7-9 with TRBJ1-1, with unresolved D. CDR1 and CDR2 (germline): SEHNR, FQNEAQ (reference sequence). CDR3 length: 14 residues. The V end lost 5 bases, the J end lost 3 bases, and 13 bases lay between the germline ends. CDR3 protein: CASSRRTSDTEAFF. DNA for the CDR3: TGTGCCAGCAGCCGACGGACTTCCGACACTGAAGCTTTCTTT.

This chain links TRBV11-2 with TRBJ2-5; D call uncertain. The CDR3 length is 15 residues. Deletions cut 2 bases from V and 5 bases from J, with 15 bases between. Germline-derived CDR1 and CDR2 are SGHAT and FQNNGV. The CDR3 is CASSLLFMPGETQYF. The CDR3 nucleotides read TGTGCCAGCAGCTTACTGTTTATGCCCGGGGAGACCCAGTACTTC.

J is TRBJ2-7 and V is TRBV5-4; 11 bases are a match to TRBD2. In germline, CDR1 is SGHNT, CDR2 YYREEE (reference sequence). The V gene end was trimmed by 3 bases and the J gene end by 2 bases; junction bases not matched to a gene: 1. CDR3 length equals 14 residues. The CDR3 reads CASSYSGGAYEQYF. As DNA, the CDR3 is TGTGCCAGCAGCTATAGCGGGGGGGCCTACGAGCAGTACTTC. The entire variable domain, with the rest obtained from reference TRBV5-4 and TRBJ2-7, is as follows: ETGVTQSPTHLIKTRGQQVTLRCSSQSGHNTVSWYQQALGQGPQFIFQYYREEENGRGNFPPRFSGLQFPNYSSELNVNALELDDSALYLCASSYSGGAYEQYFGPGTRLTVT.

The chain carries TRBV2 and TRBJ1-1; D is uncertain. This CDR3 has 13 amino acids. V was shortened by 6 bases and J by 4 bases, with 12 bases between the two germline ends. Germline V gene lookup returns CDR1 SNHLY and CDR2 FYNNEI. The CDR3 sequence is CASRRLGGTEAFF. The CDR3 coding sequence is TGTGCCAGCAGACGACTGGGTGGCACTGAAGCTTTCTTT.

The V call is TRBV6-1, the J call TRBJ2-7, with a weak D call TRBD2 (6 bases). V gave up 0 bases and J gave up 13 bases, with 22 bases separating them. The CDR3 covers 15 residues. Per the germline V gene, CDR1 is MNHNS and CDR2 is SASEGT. CDR3 in DNA: TGTGCCAGCAGTGAAGCGCTTCCGGAGGGGAAGGGTCAATACTTC. This codes for CASSEALPEGKGQYF.

This sequence joins TRBV9 and TRBJ2-1; TRBD2 agrees at 12 bases. Germline CDR1 is SGDLS and CDR2 is YYNGEE. The CDR3 is 17 residues long. The trim removed 0 bases at V and 7 bases at J, leaving 8 bases unmatched. The CDR3 spells CASSVELLAGGRNEQFF. The CDR3 nucleotides are TGTGCCAGCAGCGTAGAACTGCTAGCGGGAGGGCGAAATGAGCAGTTCTTC.

This clone ranks as medium-sized. J is TRBJ1-1 and V is TRBV9; 8 bases line up with TRBD1. Per the germline V gene, CDR1 is SGDLS and CDR2 is YYNGEE. The CDR3 spans 13 residues. The trim removed 3 bases at V and 3 bases at J, leaving 1 base unmatched. CDR3 DNA sequence: TGTGCCAGCAGCGCGGGACAGGACACTGAAGCTTTCTTT. Amino acids: CASSAGQDTEAFF.

The V and J genes are TRBV29-1 and TRBJ1-1; 8 bases fit TRBD1. J was trimmed by 1 base and V by 3 bases; bases with no gene match: 7. Looked up from germline, CDR1 is SQVTM and CDR2 is ANQGSEA. The CDR3 covers 15 residues. CDR3: CSVDSIGTGNTEAFF. DNA for the CDR3: TGCAGCGTTGATAGCATTGGGACAGGGAACACTGAAGCTTTCTTT.

The rearrangement links TRBV6-5 to TRBJ2-1; possibly TRBD2 for D (6 bases). The germline V gene has CDR1 MNHEY and CDR2 SVGAGI. Trimming stripped 6 bases from V and 1 base from J, with 13 bases between. This CDR3 is 15 amino acids long. The CDR3 nucleotides are TGTGCCAGCAGGATCCAACGGGGGTCCTACAATGAGCAGTTCTTC. As protein: CASRIQRGSYNEQFF.

V gene TRBV30 combines with J gene TRBJ2-7; no clear D. Germline V gene lookup returns CDR1 GTSNPN and CDR2 SVGIG (reference sequence). Trimming removed 3 bases from V and 4 bases from J, with 10 bases in between. CDR3 size: 12 residues. This CDR3 reads CAWSITVYEQYF. For the CDR3, the DNA is TGTGCCTGGAGCATTACAGTTTACGAGCAGTACTTC.

DNA for the CDR3: TGTGCCAGCTCACAAAGACAGGGGGCGGGGAACACTGAAGCTTTCTTT. This encodes CASSQRQGAGNTEAFF. The chain recombines TRBV18 with TRBJ1-1, with 10 bases aligning to TRBD1. The trim removed 4 bases at V and 1 base at J, leaving 6 bases unmatched. The CDR3 is 16 residues long. The germline gives CDR1 KGHSH, CDR2 LQKENI.

This chain links TRBV5-1 with TRBJ2-7, with D unresolved. V shed 0 bases and J shed 6 bases, with 4 bases lying between them. CDR3 length: 11 residues. Germline V gives CDR1 SGHRS, CDR2 YFSETQ. The CDR3 bases are TGCGCCAGCAGCTTGGCGGGCGAGCAGTACTTC. Its protein is CASSLAGEQYF.

The chain has TRBV19 and TRBJ1-2; 7 bases agree with TRBD1. J lost 2 bases, V lost 6 bases, and 9 bases had no gene match. Germline lookup yields CDR1 LNHDA and CDR2 SQIVND (reference sequence). This CDR3 spans 15 amino acids. In nucleotides, the CDR3 is TGTGCCAGTAGCCAGAGGGGGCAGGGAAACTATGGCTACACCTTC. It translates to CASSQRGQGNYGYTF.

This chain connects TRBV6-5 to TRBJ1-1, with TRBD1 identical over 8 bases. V lost 8 bases, J lost 4 bases, and 9 bases stayed unmatched. CDR3 length equals 14 residues. Germline V gene sequence: CDR1 MNHEY, CDR2 SVGAGI. CDR3 residues: CASGRQGSGTEAFF. The CDR3 coding sequence is TGTGCCAGCGGTCGACAGGGGAGTGGCACTGAAGCTTTCTTT.

V gene TRBV4-1 combines with J gene TRBJ2-3; tentatively, D is TRBD2 (5 bases). The CDR3 loop spans 18 amino acids. CDR1 MGHRA and CDR2 YSYEKL come from the germline V gene. Trimming removed 0 bases at V and 4 bases at J, with 20 bases between. The CDR3 sequence: CASSQDPSWPADSDTQYF. CDR3 sequence (DNA): TGCGCCAGCAGCCAAGATCCCTCTTGGCCAGCGGATTCAGATACGCAGTATTTT.

This chain links TRBV11-2 with TRBJ2-1, with D tentatively TRBD2 (5 bases). From germline, CDR1 is SGHAT and CDR2 FQNNGV. The V end was cut by 3 bases, the J end by 9 bases, with 12 bases between. The CDR3 totals 13 residues. The CDR3 here is CASSLTTLVEQFF. The CDR3 coding sequence is TGTGCCAGCAGCTTGACTACCTTAGTTGAGCAGTTCTTC.